This T cell receptor (beta chain) stems from a study of T cell responses to AZD1222 COVID-19 vaccine. Study-wide results and limits: Researchers report vaccine-associated CD4 TCRs spanning spike, with dominance at 160-218 and 743-854. In the spike-specific TCR repertoire, nearly half reportedly target unmutated variant regions. Spike-specific TCR breadth and depth grew following two AZD1222 doses. A mostly white British donor set with more females was recruited, and clonal diversity was possibly underestimated.

Method: immunoSEQ multiplex PCR; TCRdb's copy keeps in-frame clones and lacks some. The sample shows over 60,000 clones, about four fifths of them seen only once. Trimming shortened V by 7 bases and J by 1 base, and 10 bases separated the two germline ends. The germline V gene encodes CDR1 SNHLY and CDR2 FYNNEI. There are 14 residues in the CDR3. On this clone: Antigen specificity is unknown.

The receptor was derived from an adult in good health. V and J are TRBV2 and TRBJ2-2, with D uncertain. Sample: peripheral blood, taken on day 0 of MenACWY control vaccination. The CDR3 spells CASTSGRNTGELFF. The CDR3 DNA follows: TGTGCCAGCACATCAGGCAGGAACACCGGGGAGCTGTTTTTT.